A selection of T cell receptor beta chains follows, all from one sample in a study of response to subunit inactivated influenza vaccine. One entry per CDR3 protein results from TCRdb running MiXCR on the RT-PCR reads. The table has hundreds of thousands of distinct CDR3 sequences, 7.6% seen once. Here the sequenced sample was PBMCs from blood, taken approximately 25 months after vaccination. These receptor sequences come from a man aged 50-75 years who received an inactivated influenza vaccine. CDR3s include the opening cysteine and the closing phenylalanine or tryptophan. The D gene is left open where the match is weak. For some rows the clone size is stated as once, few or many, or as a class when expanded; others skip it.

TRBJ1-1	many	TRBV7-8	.	TGTGCCAGCAGCTTAGAGACGGTGACGAACACTGAAGCTTTCTTT	CASSLETVTNTEAFF
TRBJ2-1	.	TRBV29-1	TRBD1	TGCAGCGTGAGTCCGGGACAGGTCTATAATGAGCAGTTCTTC	CSVSPGQVYNEQFF
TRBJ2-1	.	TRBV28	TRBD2	TGTGCCAGCCGACCGGGACTACCCCCCTACAATGAGCAGTTCTTC	CASRPGLPPYNEQFF
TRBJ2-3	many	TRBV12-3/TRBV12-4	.	TGTGCCAGCAGTTCAGGCGGGGATACGCAGTATTTT	CASSSGGDTQYF
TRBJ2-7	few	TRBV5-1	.	TGCGCCAGCAGCTTTGGCCGGAACCCCTACGAGCAGTACTTC	CASSFGRNPYEQYF
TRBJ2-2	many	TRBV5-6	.	TGTGCCAGCAGCCTTACGCGACAGATTAGCACCGGGGAGCTGTTTTTT	CASSLTRQISTGELFF
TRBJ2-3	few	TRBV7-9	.	TGTGCCAGCGCTAAAGCGACTAGCACAGATACGCAGTATTTT	CASAKATSTDTQYF
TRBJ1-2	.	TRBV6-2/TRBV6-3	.	TGTGCCAGCAGTCACGACGGGGCTGGGATTGGCTACACCTTC	CASSHDGAGIGYTF
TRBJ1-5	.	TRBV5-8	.	TGTGCCAGCAGCTTGAAGGCAGCTTATAGCAATCAGCCCCAGCATTTT	CASSLKAAYSNQPQHF
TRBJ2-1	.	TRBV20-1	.	TGCAGTGCCCTCCGGGGCCTGGGACACAATGAGCAGTTCTTC	CSALRGLGHNEQFF
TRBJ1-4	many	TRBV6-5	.	TGTGCCAGCAGTTACGAGGGGATCGGCTATGAAAAACTGTTTTTT	CASSYEGIGYEKLFF
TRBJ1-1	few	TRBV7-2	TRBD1	TGTGCCAGCAGCTCCGGACAGGGAACGAACACTGAAGCTTTCTTT	CASSSGQGTNTEAFF
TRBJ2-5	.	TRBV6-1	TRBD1	TGTGCCAGCAAGGGTTTGGGACAGGGGAGACAAGAGACCCAGTACTTC	CASKGLGQGRQETQYF
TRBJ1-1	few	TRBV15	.	TGTGCCACCAGCAGAGATGGGGGGAACACTGAAGCTTTCTTT	CATSRDGGNTEAFF
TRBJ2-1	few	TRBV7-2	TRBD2	TGTGCCAGCAGCCGGGGGGATTACAATGAGCAGTTCTTC	CASSRGDYNEQFF
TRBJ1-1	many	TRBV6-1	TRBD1	TGTGCCAGCTCCCTGGAGGGGGCGAACACTGAAGCTTTCTTT	CASSLEGANTEAFF
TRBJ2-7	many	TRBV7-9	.	TGTGCCAGCAGCGCCCGAAGGGATGGTCTAGCATACTTC	CASSARRDGLAYF
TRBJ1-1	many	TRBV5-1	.	TGCGCCAGCAGCCGGGGGCCGACGATTGACACTGAAGCTTTCTTT	CASSRGPTIDTEAFF
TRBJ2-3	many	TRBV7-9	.	TGTGCCAGCAGCTTCTACAGGGCGGGACTGAGCACAGATACGCAGTATTTT	CASSFYRAGLSTDTQYF
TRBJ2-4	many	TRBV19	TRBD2	TGTGCCAGTAGCGCGGGGGGTACCAAAAACATTCAGTACTTC	CASSAGGTKNIQYF
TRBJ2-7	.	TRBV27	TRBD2	TGTGCCAGCAGTTTAAGGGGACTAGCGGGAGCTCCCTCCTACGAGGAGTACTTC	CASSLRGLAGAPSYEEYF
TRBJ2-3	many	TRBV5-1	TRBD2	TGCGCCAGCAGATTTCGGACTAGCGGGGGCACAGATACGCAGTATTTT	CASRFRTSGGTDTQYF
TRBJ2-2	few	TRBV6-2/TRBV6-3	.	TGTGCCAGCAGTTATAAGATGGGCGAAGCGAACACCGGGGAGCTGTTTTTT	CASSYKMGEANTGELFF
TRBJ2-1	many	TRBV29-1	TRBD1	TGCAGCGTTGAAGGACAGGGTGACAATGAGCAGTTCTTC	CSVEGQGDNEQFF
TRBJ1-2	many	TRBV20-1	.	TGCAGTGCTAGAGGGGGGAACTATGGCTACACCTTC	CSARGGNYGYTF
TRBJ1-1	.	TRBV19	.	TGTGCCAGTAACGCAGGAGTTCGAACTGAAGCTTTCTTT	CASNAGVRTEAFF
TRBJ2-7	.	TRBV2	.	TGTGCCAGCAGTGAAATTGTCACAGCCTACGAGCAGTACTTC	CASSEIVTAYEQYF
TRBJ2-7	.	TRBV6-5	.	TGTGCCAGCAGTTACGACAACGAGGCCTACGAGCAGTACTTC	CASSYDNEAYEQYF
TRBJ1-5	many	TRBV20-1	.	TGCAGTGCTAGGACAGGCACAAGCAATCAGCCCCAGCATTTT	CSARTGTSNQPQHF
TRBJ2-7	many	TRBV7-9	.	TGTGCCAGCAGCTTAGATGGACCTGACAGTTACGAGCAGTACTTC	CASSLDGPDSYEQYF
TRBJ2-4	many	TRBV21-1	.	TGTGCCAGCAGCAAAGCTTTAATCATCTGGGCGAGGGACATTCAGTACTTC	CASSKALIIWARDIQYF
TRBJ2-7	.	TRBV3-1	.	TGTGCCAGCTCCCAACAGGCGTCTTGGACCCACGAGCAGTACTTC	CASSQQASWTHEQYF
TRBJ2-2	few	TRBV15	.	TGTGCCACCAGCAGAGTTCCCCCTGCTATAGCGGAGTACACCGGGGAGCTGTTTTTT	CATSRVPPAIAEYTGELFF
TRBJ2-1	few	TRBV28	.	TGTGCCAGCAGTTTACCGGGCAGCTACTCCTACAATGAGCAGTTCTTC	CASSLPGSYSYNEQFF
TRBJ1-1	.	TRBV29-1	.	TGCAGCGTGAATGAAGCTTTCTTT	CSVNEAFF
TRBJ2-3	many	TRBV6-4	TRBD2	TGTGCCAGCAGTGCCACAGGACTAGCGGGAGGGCCAACTGATACGCAGTATTTT	CASSATGLAGGPTDTQYF
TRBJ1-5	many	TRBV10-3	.	TGTGCCATCAGCAGATCGGGACCAACTGATCAGCCCCAGCATTTT	CAISRSGPTDQPQHF
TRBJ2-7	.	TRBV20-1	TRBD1	TGCAGTGCTAGAGAGATGGGACAGGCTGCCTACGAGCAGTACTTC	CSAREMGQAAYEQYF
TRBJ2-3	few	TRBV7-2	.	TGTGCCAGCAGCTCGTCCGGACCCCCCACAGATACGCAGTATTTT	CASSSSGPPTDTQYF
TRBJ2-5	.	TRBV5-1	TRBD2	TGCGCTAGCAGCCCCGGGGGAGCGGGAAAACAAGAGACCCAGTACTTC	CASSPGGAGKQETQYF
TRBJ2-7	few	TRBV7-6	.	TGTGCCAGCAGTCCTCGGGAGTTGGGGGAGCAGTACTTC	CASSPRELGEQYF
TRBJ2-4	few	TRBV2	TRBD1	TGTGCCAGCAGTGGGATAAGGACAGGGGAAAACATTCAGTACTTC	CASSGIRTGENIQYF
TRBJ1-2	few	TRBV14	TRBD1	TGTGCCAGCAGCCGCGGGACAGGGTGGAATGGCTACACCTTC	CASSRGTGWNGYTF
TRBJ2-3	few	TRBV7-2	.	TGTGCCAGCACCCGTAGGGGGAGATCTAGCACAGATACGCAGTATTTT	CASTRRGRSSTDTQYF
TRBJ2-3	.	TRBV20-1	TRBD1	TGCAGTGCGAACAGGGGGTTTGGAGACACAGATACGCAGTATTTT	CSANRGFGDTDTQYF
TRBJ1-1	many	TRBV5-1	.	TGCGCCAGCAACCCGGGGGGCGGACTGAACACTGAAGCTTTCTTT	CASNPGGGLNTEAFF
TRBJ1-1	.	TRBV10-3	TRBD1	TGTGCCATCAGTGGAAGTCGCACAGGGGACGCTGAAGCTTTCTTT	CAISGSRTGDAEAFF
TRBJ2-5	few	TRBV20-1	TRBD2	TGCAGTGCCACCCGACTAGCTTTGGAGACCCAGTACTTC	CSATRLALETQYF
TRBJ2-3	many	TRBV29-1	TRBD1	TGCAGCGTCAACAGGGGAATCACAGATACGCAGTATTTT	CSVNRGITDTQYF